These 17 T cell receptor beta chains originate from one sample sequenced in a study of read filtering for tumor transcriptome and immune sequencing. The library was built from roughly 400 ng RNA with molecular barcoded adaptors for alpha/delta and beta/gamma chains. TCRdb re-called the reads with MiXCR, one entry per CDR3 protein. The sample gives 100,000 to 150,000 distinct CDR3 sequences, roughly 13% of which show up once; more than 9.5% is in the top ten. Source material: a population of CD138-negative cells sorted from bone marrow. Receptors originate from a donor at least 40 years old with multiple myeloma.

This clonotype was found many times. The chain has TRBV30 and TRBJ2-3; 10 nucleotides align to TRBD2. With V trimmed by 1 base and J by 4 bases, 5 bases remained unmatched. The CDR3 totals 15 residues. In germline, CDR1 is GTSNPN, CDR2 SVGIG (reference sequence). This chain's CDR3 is CAWSGVAGGADTQYF. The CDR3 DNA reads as TGTGCCTGGAGTGGAGTAGCGGGAGGCGCAGATACGCAGTATTTT.

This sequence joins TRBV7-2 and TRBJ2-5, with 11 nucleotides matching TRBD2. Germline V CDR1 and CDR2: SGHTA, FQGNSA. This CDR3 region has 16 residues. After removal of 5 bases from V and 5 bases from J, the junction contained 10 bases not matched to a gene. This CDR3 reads CASSPSRLAGLETQYF. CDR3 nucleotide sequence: TGTGCCAGCAGCCCATCAAGACTAGCGGGGCTGGAGACCCAGTACTTC.

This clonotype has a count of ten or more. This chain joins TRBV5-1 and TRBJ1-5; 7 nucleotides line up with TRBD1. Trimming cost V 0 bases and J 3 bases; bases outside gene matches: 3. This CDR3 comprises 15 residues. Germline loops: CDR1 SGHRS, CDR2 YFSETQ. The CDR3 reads CASSLGQGDNQPQHF. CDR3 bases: TGCGCCAGCAGCTTGGGACAGGGTGACAATCAGCCCCAGCATTTT.

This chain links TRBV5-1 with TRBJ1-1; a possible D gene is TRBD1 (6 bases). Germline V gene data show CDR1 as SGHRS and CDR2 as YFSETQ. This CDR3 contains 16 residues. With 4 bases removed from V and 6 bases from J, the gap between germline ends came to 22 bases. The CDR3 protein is CASSPGQPGSKAEAFF. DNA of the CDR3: TGCGCCAGCAGCCCGGGACAACCTGGGTCGAAGGCTGAAGCTTTCTTT.

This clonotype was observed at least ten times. CDR3 sequence (DNA): TGTGCCAGCAGGCTCGCCAATTACAATGAGCAGTTCTTC. It translates to CASRLANYNEQFF. The genes are TRBV12-3 or TRBV12-4 and TRBJ2-1; D gene ambiguous. CDR3 length: 13 amino acids. The ends were cut back, 6 bases at V and 4 bases at J, with 10 bases in the middle.

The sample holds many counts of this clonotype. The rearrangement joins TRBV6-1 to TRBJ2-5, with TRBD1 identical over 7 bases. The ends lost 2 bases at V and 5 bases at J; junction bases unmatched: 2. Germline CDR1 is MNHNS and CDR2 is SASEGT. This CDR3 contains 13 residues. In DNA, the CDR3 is TGTGCCAGCAGTGAAACAGGGGCCGAGACCCAGTACTTC. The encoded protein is CASSETGAETQYF.

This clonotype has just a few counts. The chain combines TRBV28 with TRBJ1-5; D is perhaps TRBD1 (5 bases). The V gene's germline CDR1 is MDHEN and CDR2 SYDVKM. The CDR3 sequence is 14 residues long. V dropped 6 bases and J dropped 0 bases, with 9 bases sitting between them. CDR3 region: CASSTTASNQPQHF. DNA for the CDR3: TGTGCCAGCAGCACGACAGCTAGCAATCAGCCCCAGCATTTT.

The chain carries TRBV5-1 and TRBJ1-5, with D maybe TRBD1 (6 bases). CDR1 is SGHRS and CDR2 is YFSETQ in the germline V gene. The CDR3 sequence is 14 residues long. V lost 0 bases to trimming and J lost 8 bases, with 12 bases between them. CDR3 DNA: TGCGCCAGCAGCTTGGATGCGGGGGCAGAGCCCCAGCATTTT. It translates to CASSLDAGAEPQHF.

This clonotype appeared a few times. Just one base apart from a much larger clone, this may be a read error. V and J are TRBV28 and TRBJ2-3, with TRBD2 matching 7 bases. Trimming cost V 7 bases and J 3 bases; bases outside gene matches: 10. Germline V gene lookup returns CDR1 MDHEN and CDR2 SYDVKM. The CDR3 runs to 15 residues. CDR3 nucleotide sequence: TGTGCCAGCACCGTCGGCGGGGGTATGACAGATACGCAGTATTTT. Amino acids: CASTVGGGMTDTQYF.

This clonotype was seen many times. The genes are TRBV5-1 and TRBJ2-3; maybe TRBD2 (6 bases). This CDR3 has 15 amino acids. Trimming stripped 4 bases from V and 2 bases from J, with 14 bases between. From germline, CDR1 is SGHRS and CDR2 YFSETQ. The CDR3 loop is CASSIGTPNTDTQYF. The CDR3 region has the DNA TGCGCCAGCAGCATCGGGACTCCGAACACAGATACGCAGTATTTT.

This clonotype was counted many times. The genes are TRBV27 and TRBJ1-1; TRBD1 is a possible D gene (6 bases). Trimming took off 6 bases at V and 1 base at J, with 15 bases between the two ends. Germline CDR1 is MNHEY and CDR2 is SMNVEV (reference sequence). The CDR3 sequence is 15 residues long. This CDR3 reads CASRGLGGANTEAFF. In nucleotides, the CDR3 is TGTGCCAGCAGGGGCCTGGGGGGGGCGAACACTGAAGCTTTCTTT.

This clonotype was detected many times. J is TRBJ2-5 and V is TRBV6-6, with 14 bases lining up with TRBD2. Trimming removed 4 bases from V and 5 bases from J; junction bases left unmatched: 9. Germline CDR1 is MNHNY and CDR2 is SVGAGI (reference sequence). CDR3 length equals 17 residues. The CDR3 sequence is CASSLGTSGSEWETQYF. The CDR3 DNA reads TGTGCCAGCAGTTTGGGGACTAGCGGGAGTGAGTGGGAGACCCAGTACTTC.

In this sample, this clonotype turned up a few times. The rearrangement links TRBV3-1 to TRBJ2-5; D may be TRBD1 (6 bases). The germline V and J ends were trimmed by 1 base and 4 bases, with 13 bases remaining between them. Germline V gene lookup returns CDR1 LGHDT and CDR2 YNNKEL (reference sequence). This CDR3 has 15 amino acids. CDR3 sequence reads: CASSQGRQGSETQYF. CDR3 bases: TGTGCCAGCAGCCAAGGTCGGCAGGGGTCAGAGACCCAGTACTTC.

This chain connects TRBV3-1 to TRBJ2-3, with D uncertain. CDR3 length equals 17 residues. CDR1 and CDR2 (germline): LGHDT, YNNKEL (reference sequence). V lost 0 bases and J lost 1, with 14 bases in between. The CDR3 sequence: CASSQETLGGGTDTQYF. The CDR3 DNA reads TGTGCCAGCAGCCAAGAAACGCTAGGCGGAGGCACAGATACGCAGTATTTT.

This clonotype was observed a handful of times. The DNA for the CDR3 is TGTGCCAGCAGACGAGGACTAGGAGTCACAGATACGCAGTATTTT. Amino acids: CASRRGLGVTDTQYF. This chain uses TRBV12-3 or TRBV12-4 with TRBJ2-3; 7 positions match TRBD2. The junction had 8 bases not matched to a gene; V was cut back by 6 bases and J by 2 bases. The CDR3 has 15 amino acids.

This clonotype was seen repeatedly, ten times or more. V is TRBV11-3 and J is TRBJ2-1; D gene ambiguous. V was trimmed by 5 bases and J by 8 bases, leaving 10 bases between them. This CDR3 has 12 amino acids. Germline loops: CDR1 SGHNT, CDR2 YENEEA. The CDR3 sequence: CASSGIRDEQFF. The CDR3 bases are TGTGCCAGCAGCGGGATTCGCGATGAGCAGTTCTTC.

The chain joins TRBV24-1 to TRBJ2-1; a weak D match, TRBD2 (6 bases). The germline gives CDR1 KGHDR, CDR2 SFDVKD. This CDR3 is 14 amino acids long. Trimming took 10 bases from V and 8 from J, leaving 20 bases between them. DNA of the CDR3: TGTGCCACACGTGGCAGTGGAGGGTCCCATGAGCAGTTCTTC. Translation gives CATRGSGGSHEQFF.